Each of the 25 T cell receptor beta chains below was sequenced from the same sample in a study of T cell changes during pregnancy in multiple sclerosis. Libraries were prepared by immunoSEQ multiplex PCR; TCRdb keeps only in-frame clonotypes and omits some of them. The data contain 50,000 or so clones, 80% to 95% of them singletons. Here the sequenced sample was CD4+ T cells from peripheral blood mononuclear cells, taken after pregnancy. The origin of the receptors is a female donor with multiple sclerosis, enrolled in a pregnancy study.

The V call is TRBV5-4, the J call TRBJ2-1; 7 nucleotides match TRBD2. The CDR3 is 15 amino acids. V lost 4 bases to trimming and J lost 3 bases; unmatched junction nucleotides: 7. Germline-derived CDR1 and CDR2 are SGHNT and YYREEE (reference sequence). The CDR3 spells CASSTKLAYYNEQFF. CDR3 DNA sequence: TGTGCCAGCAGCACAAAACTAGCGTACTACAATGAGCAGTTCTTC.

This clone showed up just once. The chain links TRBV19 to TRBJ2-1; TRBD1 matches 7 bases. With V trimmed by 10 bases and J by 6 bases, 12 bases remained unmatched. Germline V CDR1 and CDR2: LNHDA, SQIVND (reference sequence). The CDR3 is made up of 14 amino acids. The CDR3 sequence is CATKPVPGGNEQFF. CDR3 coding DNA: TGTGCCACAAAGCCCGTCCCAGGGGGCAATGAGCAGTTCTTC.

A few counts support this clone. At the DNA level, this CDR3 is encoded by other sequences in the same sample as well. The V gene is TRBV7-9, the J gene TRBJ1-1, with D possibly being TRBD1 (5 bases). Germline assignment: CDR1 SEHNR and CDR2 FQNEAQ (reference sequence). V was trimmed by 5 bases and J by 2 bases, leaving 9 bases between them. The CDR3 consists of 13 residues. The CDR3 coding sequence is TGTGCCAGCAGCAGGGGAGGCAACACTGAAGCTTTCTTT. The encoded protein is CASSRGGNTEAFF.

The V call is TRBV27, the J call TRBJ2-3; 13 bases align to TRBD2. The CDR3 length is 19 residues. J lost 0 bases, V lost 7 bases, and 13 bases had no gene match. From germline, CDR1 is MNHEY and CDR2 SMNVEV (reference sequence). In DNA, the CDR3 is TGTGCCAGCAAAGGGGGACTAGCGGGACTACCTCCTAGCACAGATACGCAGTATTTT. Its translation: CASKGGLAGLPPSTDTQYF.

CDR3 in amino acids: CASSPGGGRNEKLFF. As DNA, the CDR3 is TGTGCCAGCAGCCCAGGTGGGGGGAGAAATGAAAAACTGTTTTTT. The chain employs TRBV7-9 and TRBJ1-4; tentatively, D is TRBD1 (5 bases). The V gene's germline CDR1 is SEHNR and CDR2 FQNEAQ (reference sequence). The CDR3 is 15 residues long. V lost 5 bases and J lost 5, with 15 bases in between.

J is TRBJ2-6 and V is TRBV2; D is undetermined. The V gene lost 6 bases and the J gene lost 1 base, with 10 bases spanning the gap. The CDR3 has 15 residues. From germline, CDR1 is SNHLY and CDR2 FYNNEI. In DNA form, the CDR3 reads TGTGCCAGCAGACTTCAAAATTCTGGGGCCAACGTCCTGACTTTC. Amino acid sequence: CASRLQNSGANVLTF.

This chain uses TRBV11-3 with TRBJ2-2; 11 bases are shared with TRBD1. Per the germline V gene, CDR1 is SGHNT and CDR2 is YENEEA. V lost 5 bases to trimming and J lost 4 bases; unmatched junction nucleotides: 3. This CDR3 is 15 amino acids long. The CDR3 bases are TGTGCCAGCAGCCCGGGACAGGGGGGCACCGGGGAGCTGTTTTTT. This encodes CASSPGQGGTGELFF.

The genes are TRBV28 and TRBJ2-1; TRBD1 might be the D (6 bases). V gave up 6 bases and J gave up 3 bases, with 15 bases separating them. CDR3 length equals 15 residues. Germline CDR1 MDHEN, CDR2 SYDVKM. The CDR3 DNA follows: TGTGCCAGCAGCCACGGACAGCGCAACTACAATGAGCAGTTCTTC. Translating it yields CASSHGQRNYNEQFF.

In regard to this clone: Germline is not matched at one junction end, which may reflect a read error. The same CDR3 also results from other DNA sequences found in this sample. V usage is TRBV5-1 and J usage is TRBJ2-6, with D possibly matching TRBD1 (5 bases). The length of the CDR3 is 16 residues. CDR1 is SGHRS and CDR2 is YFSETQ in the germline V gene. The CDR3 spells CASSLGQTSGANVLTF. In DNA form, the CDR3 reads TGCGCCAGCAGCTTGGGACAGACCTCTGGGGCCAACGTCCTGACCTTC.

The genes are TRBV5-4 and TRBJ2-5; 10 positions agree with TRBD1. There are 16 residues in the CDR3. Germline assignment: CDR1 SGHNT and CDR2 YYREEE (reference sequence). Unmatched junction bases numbered 3, after V lost 0 bases and J lost 1 base. CDR3 DNA sequence: TGTGCCAGCAGCTTGGGGGGGACAGGGGTCCAAGAGACCCAGTACTTC. It is translated as CASSLGGTGVQETQYF.

This chain links TRBV4-1 with TRBJ1-3; 7 nucleotides line up with TRBD1. The CDR3 is 15 residues long. J gave up 8 bases and V 0 bases, and 7 bases lay outside the gene matches. The germline gives CDR1 MGHRA, CDR2 YSYEKL. DNA for the CDR3: TGCGCCAGCAGCCAAGATGAGGGGGCGAGGGACACCATATATTTT. Translation: CASSQDEGARDTIYF.

This chain connects TRBV5-6 to TRBJ2-2; D is uncertain. Trimming cost V 1 base and J 0 bases, with 4 bases left between them. CDR1 is SGHDT and CDR2 is YYEEEE in the germline V gene. This CDR3 region has 14 residues. CDR3: CASSLRPNTGELFF. The CDR3 DNA is TGTGCCAGCAGCTTGCGTCCGAACACCGGGGAGCTGTTTTTT.

The rearrangement joins TRBV5-6 to TRBJ2-7; 7 bases fit TRBD1. CDR1 is SGHDT, CDR2 YYEEEE, per germline. After removal of 7 bases from V and 2 bases from J, the junction contained 12 bases not matched to a gene. This CDR3 contains 15 residues. The CDR3 sequence: CASGKTGLGTYEQYF. The CDR3 nucleotides are TGTGCCAGCGGCAAGACAGGGCTAGGAACCTACGAGCAGTACTTC.

This clone was detected a few times. V usage is TRBV4-2 and J usage is TRBJ2-7; TRBD1 agrees at 11 bases. Germline V gene sequence: CDR1 LGHNA, CDR2 YNFKEQ. The V and J ends lost 5 bases and 1 base, in that order; junction bases with no gene match: 7. The CDR3 loop spans 16 amino acids. The CDR3 DNA reads TGTGCCAGCAGCTCACGAGGGACAGGGGGGTCCTACGAGCAGTACTTC. Its protein product is CASSSRGTGGSYEQYF.

V gene TRBV7-2 combines with J gene TRBJ1-2; D gene ambiguous. Germline CDR1 reads SGHTA; CDR2 reads FQGNSA. V lost 5 bases and J lost 0, with 10 bases in between. The CDR3 sequence is 14 residues long. CDR3 protein: CASSPALANYGYTF. CDR3 in DNA: TGTGCCAGCAGCCCCGCCCTAGCTAACTATGGCTACACCTTC.

The V call is TRBV18, the J call TRBJ2-7; 11 positions agree with TRBD2. Germline CDR1 is KGHSH and CDR2 is LQKENI. The CDR3 is 15 amino acids. With V trimmed by 5 bases and J by 6 bases, 9 bases remained unmatched. Written as DNA, the CDR3 is TGTGCCAGCTCAGTCTCCGGGACTAGCGGTCCCGAGCAGTACTTC. This gives the protein CASSVSGTSGPEQYF.

The chain has TRBV7-2 and TRBJ2-1; 9 bases fit TRBD1. Germline values: CDR1 SGHTA, CDR2 FQGNSA. J lost 9 bases, V lost 3 bases, and 12 bases had no gene match. This CDR3 has 16 residues. In nucleotides, the CDR3 is TGTGCCAGCAGCTTCCCCGGACAGGGGCCCCTTAGTGAGCAGTTCTTC. This codes for CASSFPGQGPLSEQFF.

The rearrangement joins TRBV4-2 to TRBJ2-3, with a tentative D call TRBD1 (5 bases). The CDR3 loop spans 17 amino acids. From germline, CDR1 is LGHNA and CDR2 YNFKEQ. Trimming stripped 0 bases from V and 6 bases from J, with 19 bases between. DNA of the CDR3: TGTGCCAGCAGCCAAGATCGGTCAGGGTCTCCTAGGGATACGCAGTATTTT. As protein: CASSQDRSGSPRDTQYF.

The chain uses TRBV4-3 and TRBJ2-1, with TRBD2 identical over 8 bases. Germline CDR1 LGHNA, CDR2 YSLEER. The CDR3 runs 15 residues. The V gene end was trimmed by 2 bases and the J gene end by 9 bases; junction bases not matched to a gene: 9. As DNA, the CDR3 is TGCGCCAGCAGCCAACAGACTAGCGTCGATAGTGAGCAGTTCTTC. It codes for CASSQQTSVDSEQFF.

J is TRBJ2-7 and V is TRBV11-2; 7 nucleotides align to TRBD1. V dropped 4 bases and J dropped 4; count of bases not matched to a gene: 7. Germline lookup yields CDR1 SGHAT and CDR2 FQNNGV. The length of the CDR3 is 14 residues. CDR3 amino acids: CASSSGQVAYEQYF. The CDR3 DNA follows: TGTGCCAGCAGCTCAGGACAGGTAGCATACGAGCAGTACTTC.

The V call is TRBV15, the J call TRBJ2-7; the match to TRBD2 covers 7 bases. V lost 5 bases to trimming and J lost 5 bases; unmatched junction nucleotides: 3. The CDR3 is 12 amino acids. Germline loops: CDR1 LNHNV, CDR2 YYDKDF (reference sequence). The CDR3 here is CATSFAGDEQYF. The CDR3, as DNA: TGTGCCACCAGCTTTGCGGGGGACGAGCAGTACTTC.

This clone has only one observation. The CDR3 loop is CASSVGSSGTDTQYF. The DNA for the CDR3 is TGTGCCAGCAGCGTAGGTTCTAGCGGCACAGATACGCAGTATTTT. The V call is TRBV9, the J call TRBJ2-3; perhaps TRBD2 as D (6 bases). There are 15 residues in the CDR3. CDR1 is SGDLS and CDR2 is YYNGEE in the germline V gene. The V and J ends lost 0 bases and 1 base respectively, with 9 bases between them.

This sequence joins TRBV5-4 and TRBJ1-2; 7 bases are a match to TRBD1. This CDR3 contains 16 residues. The J segment lost 0 bases and the V segment lost 4 bases, leaving 9 bases of the junction unmatched. Germline V lookup: CDR1 SGHNT, CDR2 YYREEE (reference sequence). DNA of the CDR3: TGTGCCAGCAGCGCGTATCGGACAGGAGCTAACTATGGCTACACCTTC. Translating gives CASSAYRTGANYGYTF. The variable domain in full, completed from reference TRBV5-4 and TRBJ1-2, reads ETGVTQSPTHLIKTRGQQVTLRCSSQSGHNTVSWYQQALGQGPQFIFQYYREEENGRGNFPPRFSGLQFPNYSSELNVNALELDDSALYLCASSAYRTGANYGYTFGSGTRLTVV.

This clone was seen a few times. The CDR3 reads CASSLDPEGYTEAFF. In DNA form, the CDR3 reads TGTGCCAGCAGCCTGGACCCTGAGGGTTACACTGAAGCTTTCTTT. The gene calls are TRBV5-6 and TRBJ1-1; D unresolved. This CDR3 has 15 residues. The V end lost 4 bases, the J end lost 3 bases, and 16 bases lay between the germline ends. Germline lookup yields CDR1 SGHDT and CDR2 YYEEEE. The full variable domain, with the rest looked up from reference TRBV5-6 and TRBJ1-1, is DAGVTQSPTHLIKTRGQQVTLRCSPKSGHDTVSWYQQALGQGPQFIFQYYEEEERQRGNFPDRFSGHQFPNYSSELNVNALLLGDSALYLCASSLDPEGYTEAFFGQGTRLTVV.

The rearrangement joins TRBV19 to TRBJ1-1, with a possible D match to TRBD1 (6 bases). V lost 7 bases and J 4 bases, leaving 16 bases between the germline ends. The CDR3 extends over 14 amino acids. The germline V gene encodes CDR1 LNHDA and CDR2 SQIVND (reference sequence). The CDR3, as DNA: TGTGCCAGTACCATCAACGGGGGGCCCACTGAAGCTTTCTTT. It is translated as CASTINGGPTEAFF.